This record covers a single T cell receptor (beta chain). These data belong to a study of blood T cell repertoires in COVID-19. Using immunoSEQ multiplex PCR, the repertoire was profiled, and TCRdb retains in-frame clones only, with some absent. The sample yields fewer than 250,000 clones, over 75% seen once. Germline-derived CDR1 and CDR2 are GTSNPN and SVGIG (reference sequence). The CDR3 is 13 residues long. Deletions cut 7 bases from V and 1 base from J, with 8 bases between. The TCR sequence derives from a woman aged 45-65 years with acute or convalescent COVID-19. Sequencing input: peripheral blood. The chain uses TRBV30 and TRBJ2-6; the D gene is possibly TRBD1 (5 bases). The CDR3 loop is CAFRVSGANVLTF. CDR3 coding DNA: TGTGCCTTCAGGGTATCTGGGGCCAACGTCCTGACTTTC. Complete variable domain (other parts from reference TRBV30 and TRBJ2-6): SQTIHQWPATLVQPVGSPLSLECTVEGTSNPNLYWYRQAAGRGLQLLFYSVGIGQISSEVPQNLSASRPQDRQFILSSKKLLLSDSGFYLCAFRVSGANVLTFGAGSRLTVL.